The clone carrying this T cell receptor beta chain was found a few times. Its antigen is not identified. TCRdb itself ran the reads through MiXCR, one entry per CDR3 protein. The sample has hundreds of thousands of distinct CDR3 sequences; roughly a third are singletons. The sample comes from a study of T cell repertoires in cytomegalovirus infection. Turning to the study itself: CMV infection plus the matching HLA type was flagged by public TCR beta signatures.

The material sequenced was cultured PBMCs, taken from culture after CMV antigen stimulation. This TCR was sampled from a human donor in good health (CMV status not recorded). Some clones in this sample may be carry-over from other donors' samples.

The CDR3 protein is CASRGDNEKLFF. For the CDR3, the DNA is TGTGCCAGCAGGGGCGATAATGAAAAACTGTTTTTT. The chain uses TRBV7-6 and TRBJ1-4; D is uncertain. Trimming stripped 6 bases from V and 4 bases from J, with 6 bases between. The CDR3 sequence is 12 residues long. In germline, CDR1 is SGHVS, CDR2 FNYEAQ.